A single sample gave rise to the 7 T cell receptor beta chains below, sequenced in a study of PD-1 blockade in classical Hodgkin lymphoma. Profiling relied on immunoSEQ multiplex PCR, and the TCRdb table lists in-frame clones only, not all of them. The table has approximately 100,000 clones, 80% to 90% seen once. All the patients suffered relapse after autologous stem cell transplantation, and brentuximab vedotin exposure differed. Sequenced material: peripheral blood mononuclear cells (PBMCs), taken before the second cycle of nivolumab. These receptors originate from a human donor with classical Hodgkin lymphoma.

This clone occurred once. The chain employs TRBV29-1 and TRBJ2-7; D might be TRBD1 (6 bases). Deletions cut 2 bases from V and 0 bases from J, with 8 bases between. Germline CDR1 and CDR2: SQVTM and ANQGSEA. This CDR3 contains 13 residues. CDR3 in amino acids: CSVEPTGSYEQYF. Written as DNA, the CDR3 is TGCAGCGTTGAACCGACAGGCTCCTACGAGCAGTACTTC.

This clone has a handful of counts. The DNA for the CDR3 is TGCGCCAGCGCGGGACAGGGGGATTCACCCCTCCACTTT. Amino acid sequence: CASAGQGDSPLHF. The chain couples TRBV10-2 to TRBJ1-6; 11 bases map to TRBD1. Germline V gene data show CDR1 as WSHSY and CDR2 as SAAADI. The CDR3 has 13 amino acids. The V and J ends lost 8 bases and 8 bases, in that order; junction bases with no gene match: 2.

The rearrangement joins TRBV28 to TRBJ1-2; a possible D gene is TRBD1 (6 bases). Per germline, CDR1 MDHEN and CDR2 SYDVKM. The V gene lost 0 bases and the J gene lost 0 bases, with 11 bases spanning the gap. The CDR3 is 16 residues long. CDR3 bases: TGTGCCAGCAGTTTATGGGGGGGCCTAGCTAACTATGGCTACACCTTC. Translated, it gives CASSLWGGLANYGYTF.

V is TRBV10-3 and J is TRBJ1-6, with D possibly being TRBD1 (5 bases). The CDR3 sequence is 15 residues long. Between the trimmed V and J ends, which lost 6 bases and 6 bases, there was a span of 15 bases. CDR1 is ENHRY, CDR2 SYGVKD, per germline. CDR3 bases: TGTGCCATCAGCGGACCTGGTAGGGGTAATTCACCCCTCCACTTT. This encodes CAISGPGRGNSPLHF.

V and J are TRBV19 and TRBJ1-5, with 9 bases matching TRBD1. J was trimmed by 5 bases and V by 5 bases; bases with no gene match: 13. CDR1 is LNHDA and CDR2 is SQIVND in the germline V gene (reference sequence). The CDR3 totals 17 residues. CDR3 residues: CASSLLLTGGFHQPQHF. In nucleotides, the CDR3 is TGTGCCAGTAGTCTTTTATTGACAGGGGGATTCCATCAGCCCCAGCATTTT. The whole variable domain, filled in from reference TRBV19 and TRBJ1-5, reads DGGITQSPKYLFRKEGQNVTLSCEQNLNHDAMYWYRQDPGQGLRLIYYSQIVNDFQKGDIAEGYSVSREKKESFPLTVTSAQKNPTAFYLCASSLLLTGGFHQPQHFGDGTRLSIL.

With regard to this clone: One end of the junction fails to match germline, which may point to a read error. The V call is TRBV6-1, the J call TRBJ1-3; D ambiguous. This CDR3 region has 14 residues. The germline CDR1 and CDR2 sequences are MNHNS and SASEGT. CDR3 amino acids: CASTERVGGNTIYF. CDR3 bases: TGTGCCAGCACTGAAAGGGTTGGGGGAAACACCATATATTTT.

This clone occurred once. This chain's CDR3 is CASSSVPGPPGSYGYTF. In DNA, the CDR3 is TGTGCCAGCAGCTCCGTCCCCGGACCCCCGGGAAGCTATGGCTACACCTTC. The chain recombines TRBV5-6 with TRBJ1-2; D remains ambiguous. Trimming left V 3 bases short and J 4 bases short, with 22 bases between. The CDR3 has 17 amino acids. Germline loops: CDR1 SGHDT, CDR2 YYEEEE.